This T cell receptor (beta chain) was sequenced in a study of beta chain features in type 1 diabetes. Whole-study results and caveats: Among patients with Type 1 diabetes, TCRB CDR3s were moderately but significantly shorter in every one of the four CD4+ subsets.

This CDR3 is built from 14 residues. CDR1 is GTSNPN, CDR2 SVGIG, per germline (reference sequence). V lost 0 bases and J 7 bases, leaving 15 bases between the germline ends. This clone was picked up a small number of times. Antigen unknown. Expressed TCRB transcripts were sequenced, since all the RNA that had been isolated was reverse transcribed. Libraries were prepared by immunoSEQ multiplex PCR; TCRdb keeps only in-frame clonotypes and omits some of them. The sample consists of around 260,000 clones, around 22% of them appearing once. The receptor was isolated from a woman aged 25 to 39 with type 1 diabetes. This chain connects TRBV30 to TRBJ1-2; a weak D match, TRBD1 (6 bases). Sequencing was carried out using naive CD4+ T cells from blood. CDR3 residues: CAWSVRRGAGGYTF. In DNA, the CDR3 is TGTGCCTGGAGTGTACGGCGGGGGGCAGGTGGCTACACCTTC. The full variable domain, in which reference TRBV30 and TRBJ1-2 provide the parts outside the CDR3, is SQTIHQWPATLVQPVGSPLSLECTVEGTSNPNLYWYRQAAGRGLQLLFYSVGIGQISSEVPQNLSASRPQDRQFILSSKKLLLSDSGFYLCAWSVRRGAGGYTFGSGTRLTVV.